This T cell receptor (beta chain) was captured by sequencing in a study of T cells in Graves' hyperthyroidism and ophthalmopathy. Turning to the study itself: Peripheral blood was obtained at initial diagnosis, preceding any treatment. Study-wide findings and caveats: A 13 V-J signature model discriminated ophthalmopathy versus stable hyperthyroidism.

The CDR3 covers 13 residues. In germline, CDR1 is LGHDT, CDR2 YNNKEL (reference sequence). With 0 bases removed from V and 9 bases from J, the gap between germline ends came to 11 bases. This clonotype was found many times. Its antigen is currently unknown. Amplified regions were TCR beta CDR3 sequences from RNA transcripts. The HTBI primer set served for first-round RT-PCR of the TCR CDR3. TCRdb re-derived calls from the multiplex PCR reads in MiXCR, one entry per CDR3 protein. The sample shows under 650,000 distinct CDR3 sequences, 15% to 20% of them seen only once. When ophthalmopathy did not progress within 18 months, Graves' hyperthyroidism was considered stable. Exclusion criteria comprised uncontrolled infection, other autoimmune disease, pregnancy or lactation.

This TCR was sampled from a woman aged 30 to 39 with Graves' hyperthyroidism. The sample consisted of blood. This chain uses TRBV3-1 with TRBJ1-2; D unclear. The CDR3 is CASSQETLKSYTF. The CDR3 bases are TGTGCCAGCAGCCAAGAAACCCTTAAGAGCTACACCTTC.